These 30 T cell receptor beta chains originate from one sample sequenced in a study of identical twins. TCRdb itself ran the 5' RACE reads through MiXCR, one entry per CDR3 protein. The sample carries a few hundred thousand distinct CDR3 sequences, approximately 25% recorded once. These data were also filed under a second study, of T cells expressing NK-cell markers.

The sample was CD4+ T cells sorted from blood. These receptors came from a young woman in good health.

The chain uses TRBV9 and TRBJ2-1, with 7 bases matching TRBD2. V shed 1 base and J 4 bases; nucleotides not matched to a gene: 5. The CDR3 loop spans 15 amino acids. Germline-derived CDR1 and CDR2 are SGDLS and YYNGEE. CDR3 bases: TGTGCCAGCAGCGTAAGCGGGACCCCGTACAATGAGCAGTTCTTC. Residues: CASSVSGTPYNEQFF. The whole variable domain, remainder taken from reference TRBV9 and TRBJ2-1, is DSGVTQTPKHLITATGQRVTLRCSPRSGDLSVYWYQQSLDQGLQFLIQYYNGEERAKGNILERFSAQQFPDLHSELNLSSLELGDSALYFCASSVSGTPYNEQFFGPGTRLTVL.

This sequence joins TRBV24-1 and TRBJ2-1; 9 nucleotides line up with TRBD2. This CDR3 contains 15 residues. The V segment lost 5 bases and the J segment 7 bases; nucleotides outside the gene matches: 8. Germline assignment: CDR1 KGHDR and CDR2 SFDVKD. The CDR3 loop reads CATSAAGGRRNEQFF. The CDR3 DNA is TGTGCCACCAGTGCCGCGGGAGGGCGACGGAATGAGCAGTTCTTC.

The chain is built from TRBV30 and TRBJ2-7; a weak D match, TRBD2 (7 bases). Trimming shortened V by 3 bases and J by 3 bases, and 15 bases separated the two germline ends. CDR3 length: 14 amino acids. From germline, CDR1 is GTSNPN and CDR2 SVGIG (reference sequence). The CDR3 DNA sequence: TGTGCCTGGAGGACAGGCGGGAGTAACTACGAGCAGTACTTC. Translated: CAWRTGGSNYEQYF.

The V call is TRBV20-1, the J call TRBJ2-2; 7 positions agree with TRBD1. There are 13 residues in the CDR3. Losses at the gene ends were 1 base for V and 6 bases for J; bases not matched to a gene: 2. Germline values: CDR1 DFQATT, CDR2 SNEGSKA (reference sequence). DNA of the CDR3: TGCAGTGCTAGAGTCACAGGGGCCGGGGAGCTGTTTTTT. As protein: CSARVTGAGELFF.

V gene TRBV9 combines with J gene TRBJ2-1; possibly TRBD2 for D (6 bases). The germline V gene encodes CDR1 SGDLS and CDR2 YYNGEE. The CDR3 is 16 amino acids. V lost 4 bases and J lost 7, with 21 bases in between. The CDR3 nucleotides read TGTGCCAGCAGCCCTAGGCGGTCCCACGCGGGGAATGAGCAGTTCTTC. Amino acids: CASSPRRSHAGNEQFF.

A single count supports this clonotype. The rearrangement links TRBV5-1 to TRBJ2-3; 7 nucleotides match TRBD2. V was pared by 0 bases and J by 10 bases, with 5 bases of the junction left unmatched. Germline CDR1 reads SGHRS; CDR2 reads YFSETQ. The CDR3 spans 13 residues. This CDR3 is CASSLDAREPQYF. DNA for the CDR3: TGCGCCAGCAGCTTGGATGCGCGGGAGCCGCAGTATTTT.

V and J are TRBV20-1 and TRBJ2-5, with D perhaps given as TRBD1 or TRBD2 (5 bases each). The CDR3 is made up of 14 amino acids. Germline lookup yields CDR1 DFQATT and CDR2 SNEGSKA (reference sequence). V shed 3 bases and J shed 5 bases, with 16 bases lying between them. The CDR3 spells CSASPSGAEETQYF. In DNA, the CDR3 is TGCAGTGCTAGTCCATCCGGGGCCGAGGAGACCCAGTACTTC.

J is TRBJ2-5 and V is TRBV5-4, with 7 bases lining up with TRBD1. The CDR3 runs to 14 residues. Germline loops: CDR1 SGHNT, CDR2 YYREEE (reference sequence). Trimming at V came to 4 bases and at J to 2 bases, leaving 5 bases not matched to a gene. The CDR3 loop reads CASSTGQEQETQYF. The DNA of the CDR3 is TGTGCCAGCAGCACCGGACAGGAGCAAGAGACCCAGTACTTC.

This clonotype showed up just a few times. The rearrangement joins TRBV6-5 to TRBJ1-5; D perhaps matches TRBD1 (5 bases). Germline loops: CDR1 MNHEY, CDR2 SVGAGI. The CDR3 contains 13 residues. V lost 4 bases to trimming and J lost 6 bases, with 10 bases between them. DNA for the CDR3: TGTGCCAGCAGTTTCAGGGTTTTTCAGCCCCAGCATTTT. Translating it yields CASSFRVFQPQHF.

The CDR3 protein is CASSPVRGYGYTF. DNA of the CDR3: TGTGCCAGCAGCCCTGTCAGGGGATATGGCTACACCTTC. The J gene is TRBJ1-2, the V gene TRBV7-2, with D possibly being TRBD1 (6 bases). CDR1 and CDR2 (germline): SGHTA, FQGNSA. The CDR3 loop spans 13 amino acids. V was pared by 5 bases and J by 5 bases, with 12 bases between.

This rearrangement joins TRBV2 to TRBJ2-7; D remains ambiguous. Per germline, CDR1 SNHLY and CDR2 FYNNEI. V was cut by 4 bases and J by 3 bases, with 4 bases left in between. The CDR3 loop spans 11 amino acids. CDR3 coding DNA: TGTGCCAGCAGTGTCCTCTACGAGCAGTACTTC. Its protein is CASSVLYEQYF.

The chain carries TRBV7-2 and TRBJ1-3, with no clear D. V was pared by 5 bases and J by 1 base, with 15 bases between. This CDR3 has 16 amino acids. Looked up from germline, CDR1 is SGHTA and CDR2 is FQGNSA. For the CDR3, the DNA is TGTGCCAGCAGCCCCCTGGGCCCCCTATCTGGAAACACCATATATTTT. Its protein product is CASSPLGPLSGNTIYF.

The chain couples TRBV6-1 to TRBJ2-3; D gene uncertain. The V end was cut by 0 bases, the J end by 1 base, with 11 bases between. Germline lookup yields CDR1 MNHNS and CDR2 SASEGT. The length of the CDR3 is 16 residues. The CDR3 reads CASSEASAGRTDTQYF. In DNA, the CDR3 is TGTGCCAGCAGTGAAGCGTCGGCAGGCCGCACAGATACGCAGTATTTT.

CDR3 protein: CASSWGMSTEAFF. The CDR3 DNA reads as TGCGCCAGCAGCTGGGGAATGAGCACTGAAGCTTTCTTT. The chain joins TRBV5-1 to TRBJ1-1; the D is unclear. V lost 3 bases and J 4 bases, leaving 10 bases between the germline ends. The CDR3 covers 13 residues. CDR1 SGHRS and CDR2 YFSETQ come from the germline V gene.

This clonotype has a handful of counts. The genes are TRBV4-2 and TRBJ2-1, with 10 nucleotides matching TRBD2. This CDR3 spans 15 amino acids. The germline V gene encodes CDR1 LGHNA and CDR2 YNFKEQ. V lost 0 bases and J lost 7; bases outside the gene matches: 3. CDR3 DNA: TGTGCCAGCAGCCAAGAACTAGCGGGACGGAATGAGCAGTTCTTC. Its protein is CASSQELAGRNEQFF.

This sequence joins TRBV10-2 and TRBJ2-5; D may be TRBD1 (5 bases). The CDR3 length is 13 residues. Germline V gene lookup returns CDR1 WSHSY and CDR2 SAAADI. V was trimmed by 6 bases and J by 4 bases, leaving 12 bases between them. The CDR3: CASSPIQGETQYF. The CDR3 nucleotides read TGCGCCAGCAGCCCGATCCAGGGAGAGACCCAGTACTTC.

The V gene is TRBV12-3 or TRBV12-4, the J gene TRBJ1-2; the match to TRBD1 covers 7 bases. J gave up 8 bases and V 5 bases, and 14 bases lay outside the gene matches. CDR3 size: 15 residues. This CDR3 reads CASSQLGRGREGYTF. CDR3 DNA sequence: TGTGCCAGCAGTCAACTGGGGAGGGGGCGCGAGGGCTACACCTTC.

The DNA of the CDR3 is TGTGCCAGCAGTCCTACAGGGGGTTTCGATGAAAAACTGTTTTTT. Its protein is CASSPTGGFDEKLFF. This chain joins TRBV2 and TRBJ1-4; TRBD1 matches 8 bases. V lost 5 bases and J lost 6; bases outside the gene matches: 8. The CDR3 is 15 amino acids. The germline V gene has CDR1 SNHLY and CDR2 FYNNEI. Full variable domain (outside the CDR3, taken from reference TRBV2 and TRBJ1-4): EPEVTQTPSHQVTQMGQEVILRCVPISNHLYFYWYRQILGQKVEFLVSFYNNEISEKSEIFDDQFSVERPDGSNFTLKIRSTKLEDSAMYFCASSPTGGFDEKLFFGSGTQLSVL.

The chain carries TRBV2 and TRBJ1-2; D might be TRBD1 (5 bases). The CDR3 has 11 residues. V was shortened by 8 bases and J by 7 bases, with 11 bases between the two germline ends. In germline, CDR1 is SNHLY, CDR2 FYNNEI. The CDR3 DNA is TGTGCCAGCGGTGTCGGGGCTGGCTACACCTTC. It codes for CASGVGAGYTF.

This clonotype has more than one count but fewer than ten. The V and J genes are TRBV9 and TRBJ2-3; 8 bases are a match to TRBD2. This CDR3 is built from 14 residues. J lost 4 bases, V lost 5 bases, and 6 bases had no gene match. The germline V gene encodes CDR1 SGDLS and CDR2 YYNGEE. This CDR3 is CASRPIGGADTQYF. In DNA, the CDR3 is TGTGCCAGCAGGCCGATCGGGGGGGCAGATACGCAGTATTTT.

The CDR3 here is CASSGERAIGNQPQHF. The CDR3 DNA reads as TGTGCCAGCAGTGGGGAAAGGGCCATAGGCAATCAGCCCCAGCATTTT. The rearrangement joins TRBV2 to TRBJ1-5; D is uncertain. Germline CDR1 is SNHLY and CDR2 is FYNNEI. V lost 4 bases, J lost 2 bases, and 15 bases lay in between. The CDR3 length is 16 residues. The whole variable domain, remainder taken from reference TRBV2 and TRBJ1-5, is EPEVTQTPSHQVTQMGQEVILRCVPISNHLYFYWYRQILGQKVEFLVSFYNNEISEKSEIFDDQFSVERPDGSNFTLKIRSTKLEDSAMYFCASSGERAIGNQPQHFGDGTRLSIL.

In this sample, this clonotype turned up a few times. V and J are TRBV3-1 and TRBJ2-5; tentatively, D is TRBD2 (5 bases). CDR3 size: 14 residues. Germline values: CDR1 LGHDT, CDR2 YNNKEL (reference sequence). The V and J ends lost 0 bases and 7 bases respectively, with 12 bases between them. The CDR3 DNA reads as TGTGCCAGCAGCCAAGATCGAGCCGGAGGGACCCAGTACTTC. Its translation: CASSQDRAGGTQYF.

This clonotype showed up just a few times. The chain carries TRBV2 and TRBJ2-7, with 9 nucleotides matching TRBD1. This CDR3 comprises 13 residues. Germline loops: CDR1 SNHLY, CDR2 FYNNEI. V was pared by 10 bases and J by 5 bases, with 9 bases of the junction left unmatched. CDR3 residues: CATRGTGSNEQYF. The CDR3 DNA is TGTGCCACCCGGGGGACAGGGTCCAACGAGCAGTACTTC. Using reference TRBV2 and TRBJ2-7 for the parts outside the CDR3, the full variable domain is EPEVTQTPSHQVTQMGQEVILRCVPISNHLYFYWYRQILGQKVEFLVSFYNNEISEKSEIFDDQFSVERPDGSNFTLKIRSTKLEDSAMYFCATRGTGSNEQYFGPGTRLTVT.

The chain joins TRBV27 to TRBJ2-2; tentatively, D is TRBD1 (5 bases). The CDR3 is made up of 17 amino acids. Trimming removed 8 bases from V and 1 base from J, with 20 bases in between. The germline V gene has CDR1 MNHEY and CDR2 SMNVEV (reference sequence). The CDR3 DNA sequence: TGTGCCAGCTTTCGTCAGGGTTGGGCGGTGAACACCGGGGAGCTGTTTTTT. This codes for CASFRQGWAVNTGELFF.

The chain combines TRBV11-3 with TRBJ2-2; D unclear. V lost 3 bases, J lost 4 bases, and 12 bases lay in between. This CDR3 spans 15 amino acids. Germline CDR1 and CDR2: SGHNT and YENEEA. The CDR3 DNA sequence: TGTGCCAGCAGCTTTTTAGAGAGGCTCACCGGGGAGCTGTTTTTT. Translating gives CASSFLERLTGELFF.

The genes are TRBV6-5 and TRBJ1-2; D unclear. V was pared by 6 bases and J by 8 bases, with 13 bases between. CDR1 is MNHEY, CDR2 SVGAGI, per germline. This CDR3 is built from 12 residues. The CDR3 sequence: CASSPSFEGYTF. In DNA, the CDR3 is TGTGCCAGCAGCCCGAGTTTTGAAGGCTACACCTTC.

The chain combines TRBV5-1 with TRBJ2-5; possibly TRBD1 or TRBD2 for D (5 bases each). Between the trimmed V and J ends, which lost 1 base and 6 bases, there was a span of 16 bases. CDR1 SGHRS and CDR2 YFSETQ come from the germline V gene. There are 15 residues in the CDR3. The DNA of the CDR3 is TGCGCCAGCAGCTTGTCTTCGGGACGGAAGCAGACCCAGTACTTC. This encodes CASSLSSGRKQTQYF.

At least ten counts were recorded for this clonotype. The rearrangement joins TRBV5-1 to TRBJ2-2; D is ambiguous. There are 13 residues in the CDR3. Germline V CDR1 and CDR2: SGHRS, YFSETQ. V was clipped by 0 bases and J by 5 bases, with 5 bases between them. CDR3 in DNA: TGCGCCAGCAGCTTGGAGGCGACCGGGGAGCTGTTTTTT. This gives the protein CASSLEATGELFF. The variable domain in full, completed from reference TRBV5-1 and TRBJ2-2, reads KAGVTQTPRYLIKTRGQQVTLSCSPISGHRSVSWYQQTPGQGLQFLFEYFSETQRNKGNFPGRFSGRQFSNSRSEMNVSTLELGDSALYLCASSLEATGELFFGEGSRLTVL.

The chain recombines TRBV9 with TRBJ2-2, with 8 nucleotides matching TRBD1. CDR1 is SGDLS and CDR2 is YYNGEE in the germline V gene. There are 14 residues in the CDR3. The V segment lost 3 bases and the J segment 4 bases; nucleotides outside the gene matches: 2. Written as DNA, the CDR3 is TGTGCCAGCAGCGGCGACAGGGGCACCGGGGAGCTGTTTTTT. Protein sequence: CASSGDRGTGELFF.

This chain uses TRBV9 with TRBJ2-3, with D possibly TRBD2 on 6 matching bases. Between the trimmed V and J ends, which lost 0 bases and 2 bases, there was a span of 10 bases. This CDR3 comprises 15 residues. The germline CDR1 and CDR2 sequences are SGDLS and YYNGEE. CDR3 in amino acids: CASSVGGDLTDTQYF. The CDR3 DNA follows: TGTGCCAGCAGCGTAGGGGGGGACCTCACAGATACGCAGTATTTT. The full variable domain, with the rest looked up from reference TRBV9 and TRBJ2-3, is DSGVTQTPKHLITATGQRVTLRCSPRSGDLSVYWYQQSLDQGLQFLIQYYNGEERAKGNILERFSAQQFPDLHSELNLSSLELGDSALYFCASSVGGDLTDTQYFGPGTRLTVL.